A single sample is the source of the 16 T cell receptor beta chains below, sequenced in a study of shared clonotypes between healthy human individuals. Only in-frame clones appear in the TCRdb table, and some are missing; sequencing was by immunoSEQ multiplex PCR. The sample lists some 1.5 million clones, around 97% occurring once. Sequencing was done on a sample of naive CD4+ T cells sorted from blood. The subset denotes: CD45RA+ positively selected. Source of these receptors: a man under 40 in good health.

This chain links TRBV6-5 with TRBJ1-2, with no clear D. Looked up from germline, CDR1 is MNHEY and CDR2 is SVGAGI. The CDR3 is 15 residues long. V lost 4 bases and J lost 8, with 20 bases in between. The CDR3 sequence is CASSSQNTDLGGYTF. Written as DNA, the CDR3 is TGTGCCAGCAGTTCCCAAAATACGGACCTGGGGGGCTACACCTTC.

A note on this clone: This specimen includes other DNA sequences encoding the same CDR3. The chain has TRBV6-1 and TRBJ2-7; TRBD1 is a possible D gene (6 bases). The CDR3 contains 14 residues. Germline lookup yields CDR1 MNHNS and CDR2 SASEGT. V was trimmed by 1 base and J by 5 bases, leaving 12 bases between them. CDR3 DNA: TGTGCCAGCAGTGAAGGACAGGTGGCCAACGAGCAGTACTTC. Translating gives CASSEGQVANEQYF.

CDR3 loop: CASSLSSRWSYEQYF. The DNA for the CDR3 is TGCGCCAGCAGCTTGTCGTCACGGTGGTCCTACGAGCAGTACTTC. The rearrangement links TRBV5-1 to TRBJ2-7; D unresolved. The CDR3 covers 15 residues. The V gene lost 1 base and the J gene lost 1 base, with 12 bases spanning the gap. Per the germline V gene, CDR1 is SGHRS and CDR2 is YFSETQ.

The genes are TRBV18 and TRBJ2-6, with D hard to call. Trimming removed 0 bases from V and 2 bases from J, with 8 bases in between. This CDR3 has 16 residues. In germline, CDR1 is KGHSH, CDR2 LQKENI. The CDR3, as DNA: TGTGCCAGCTCACCACCACGCGGCCCTGGGGCCAACGTCCTGACTTTC. Its translation is CASSPPRGPGANVLTF.

The rearrangement joins TRBV7-9 to TRBJ2-1, with TRBD2 as a possible D gene (6 bases). Trimming removed 2 bases from V and 7 bases from J, with 12 bases in between. Germline-derived CDR1 and CDR2 are SEHNR and FQNEAQ (reference sequence). The CDR3 consists of 14 residues. The CDR3 coding sequence is TGTGCCAGCAGCTTAACGGGAGTTGGAAATGAGCAGTTCTTC. Its protein product is CASSLTGVGNEQFF.

This chain joins TRBV5-6 and TRBJ1-4, with 9 positions matching TRBD1. CDR3 size: 15 residues. From germline, CDR1 is SGHDT and CDR2 YYEEEE. J was trimmed by 5 bases and V by 7 bases; bases with no gene match: 9. The CDR3 region is CASSPGGQGNEKLFF. CDR3 sequence (DNA): TGTGCCAGCTCACCCGGGGGACAGGGAAATGAAAAACTGTTTTTT.

This chain joins TRBV6-5 and TRBJ2-3, with no clear D. Germline V gene sequence: CDR1 MNHEY, CDR2 SVGAGI. V shed 6 bases and J shed 6 bases, with 13 bases lying between them. This CDR3 has 13 amino acids. In DNA, the CDR3 is TGTGCCAGCAGATTGACTCTTCTGGATACGCAGTATTTT. Its translation is CASRLTLLDTQYF.

This sequence joins TRBV9 and TRBJ2-5; 8 bases map to TRBD2. Germline CDR1 and CDR2: SGDLS and YYNGEE. CDR3 length: 15 residues. V shed 1 base and J 5 bases; nucleotides not matched to a gene: 7. Here the CDR3 DNA reads TGTGCCAGCAGCGTAAGGTCGGCTAGCGGGGAGACCCAGTACTTC. Translated, it gives CASSVRSASGETQYF.

Only one count was recorded for this clone. The sample has other DNA sequences that encode this CDR3 too. V gene TRBV19 combines with J gene TRBJ2-1; D unresolved. CDR1 and CDR2 (germline): LNHDA, SQIVND (reference sequence). The CDR3 length is 12 residues. V gave up 3 bases and J gave up 5 bases, with 5 bases separating them. In DNA form, the CDR3 reads TGTGCCAGTAGTATTCTCGACAATGAGCAGTTCTTC. This encodes CASSILDNEQFF.

The V gene is TRBV2, the J gene TRBJ1-1; unclear D gene. Germline CDR1 is SNHLY and CDR2 is FYNNEI. The germline V and J ends were trimmed by 5 bases and 7 bases, with 14 bases remaining between them. CDR3 size: 13 residues. The CDR3 sequence: CASSLGQDNEAFF. The CDR3 coding sequence is TGTGCCAGCAGTCTTGGGCAAGACAATGAAGCTTTCTTT.

This chain uses TRBV11-2 with TRBJ1-3; perhaps TRBD1 as D (5 bases). V lost 5 bases and J lost 4, with 15 bases in between. Germline V CDR1 and CDR2: SGHAT, FQNNGV. This CDR3 contains 15 residues. The CDR3 nucleotides are TGTGCCAGCAGCCGGTTCGGGACCGCGGGAAACACCATATATTTT. Encoded protein: CASSRFGTAGNTIYF.

This chain uses TRBV18 with TRBJ1-1; a possible D gene is TRBD1 (5 bases). The CDR3 contains 16 residues. CDR1 KGHSH and CDR2 LQKENI come from the germline V gene. V gave up 3 bases and J gave up 1 base, with 15 bases separating them. The CDR3 protein is CASSPSPGTGNTEAFF. The CDR3 DNA follows: TGTGCCAGCTCACCCAGTCCCGGGACGGGGAACACTGAAGCTTTCTTT.

The table lists this clone with a count of one. This chain connects TRBV5-5 to TRBJ2-5; TRBD1 aligns across 12 bases. This CDR3 comprises 16 residues. The V segment lost 5 bases and the J segment 5 bases; nucleotides outside the gene matches: 10. Germline loops: CDR1 SGHKS, CDR2 YYEKEE (reference sequence). The CDR3 protein is CASRAPGTGGRETQYF. CDR3 DNA: TGTGCCAGCAGAGCCCCGGGGACAGGGGGCCGGGAGACCCAGTACTTC.

On this clone itself: A single base is all that separates this from a far larger clone, so a read error is likely. J is TRBJ2-1 and V is TRBV7-7; possibly TRBD1 for D (8 bases). This CDR3 has 14 residues. Per the germline V gene, CDR1 is SSHAT and CDR2 is FNYEAQ (reference sequence). CDR3 bases: TGTGCTAGCAGCACGTACAGGGGGGGCTATGAGCAGTTCTTC. Its translation: CASSTYRGGYEQFF.

The J gene is TRBJ2-3, the V gene TRBV4-1; 14 nucleotides line up with TRBD2. CDR1 is MGHRA and CDR2 is YSYEKL in the germline V gene. The CDR3 has 15 amino acids. Trimming took 4 bases from V and 6 from J; bases not matched to a gene: 3. The CDR3 DNA reads TGCGCCAGCAGCCGGGGACTAGCGGGAGTGGATACGCAGTATTTT. Protein: CASSRGLAGVDTQYF.

Worth noting for this clone: Different DNA sequences within this sample yield the same CDR3. The chain has TRBV6-6 and TRBJ1-5, with no clear D. Germline CDR1 MNHNY, CDR2 SVGAGI (reference sequence). Deletions cut 7 bases from V and 0 bases from J, with 4 bases between. The CDR3 is 12 residues long. Written as DNA, the CDR3 is TGTGCCAGCAAGGATAGCAATCAGCCCCAGCATTTT. Amino acids: CASKDSNQPQHF.